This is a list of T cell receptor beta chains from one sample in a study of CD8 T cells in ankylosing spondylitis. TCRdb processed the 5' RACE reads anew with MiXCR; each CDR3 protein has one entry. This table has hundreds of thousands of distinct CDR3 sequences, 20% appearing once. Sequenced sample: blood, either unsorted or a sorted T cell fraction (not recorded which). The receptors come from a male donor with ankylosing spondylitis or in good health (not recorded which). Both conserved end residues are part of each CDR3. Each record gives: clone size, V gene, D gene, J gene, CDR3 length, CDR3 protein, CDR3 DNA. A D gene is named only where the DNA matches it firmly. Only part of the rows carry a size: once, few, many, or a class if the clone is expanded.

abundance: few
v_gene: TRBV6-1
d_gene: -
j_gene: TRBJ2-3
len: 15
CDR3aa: CATRDGRGGGDTQYF
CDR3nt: TGTGCCACCCGAGATGGAAGGGGAGGGGGAGATACGCAGTATTTT

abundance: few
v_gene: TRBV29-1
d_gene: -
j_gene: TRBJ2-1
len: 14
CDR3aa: CSVPRADQYNEQFF
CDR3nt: TGCAGCGTTCCTCGAGCGGACCAATACAATGAGCAGTTCTTC

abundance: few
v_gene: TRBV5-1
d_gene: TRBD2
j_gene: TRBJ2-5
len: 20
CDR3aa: CASSLPITTSGGSSQETQYF
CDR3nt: TGCGCCAGCAGCTTGCCCATAACGACTAGCGGGGGCTCGTCGCAAGAGACCCAGTACTTC

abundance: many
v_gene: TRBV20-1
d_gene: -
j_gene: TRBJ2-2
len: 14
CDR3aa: CSASYRLNTGELFF
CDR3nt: TGCAGTGCTAGTTACAGGTTGAACACCGGGGAGCTGTTTTTT

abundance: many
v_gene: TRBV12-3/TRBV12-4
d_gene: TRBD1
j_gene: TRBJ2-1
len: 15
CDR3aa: CASTLRQGSYNEQFF
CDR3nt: TGTGCCAGCACCCTCAGACAGGGGTCCTACAATGAGCAGTTCTTC

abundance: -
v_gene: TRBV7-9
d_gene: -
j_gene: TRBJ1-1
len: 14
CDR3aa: CASSLALRQSEAFF
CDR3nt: TGTGCCAGCAGCTTAGCGCTCAGACAGTCTGAAGCTTTCTTT

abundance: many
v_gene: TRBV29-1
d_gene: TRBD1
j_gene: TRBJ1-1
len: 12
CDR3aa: CSVADRVAEAFF
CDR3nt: TGCAGCGTAGCGGACAGGGTCGCTGAAGCTTTCTTT

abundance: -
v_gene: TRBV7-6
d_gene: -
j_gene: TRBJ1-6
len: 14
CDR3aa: CASSGRNDNSPLHF
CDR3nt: TGTGCCAGCAGTGGCAGAAATGATAATTCACCCCTCCACTTT

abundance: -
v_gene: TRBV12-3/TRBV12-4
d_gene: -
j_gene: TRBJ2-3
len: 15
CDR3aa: CASSPNPSRSDTQYF
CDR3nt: TGTGCCAGCAGTCCAAACCCCTCGAGGTCAGATACGCAGTATTTT

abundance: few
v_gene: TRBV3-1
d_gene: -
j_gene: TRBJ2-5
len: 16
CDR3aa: CASSQYGGLLQETQYF
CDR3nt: TGTGCCAGCAGCCAATACGGGGGACTGCTACAAGAGACCCAGTACTTC

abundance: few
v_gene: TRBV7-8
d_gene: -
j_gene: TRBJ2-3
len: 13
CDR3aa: CASSGDPSDTQYF
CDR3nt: TGTGCCAGCAGCGGGGACCCCTCAGATACGCAGTATTTT

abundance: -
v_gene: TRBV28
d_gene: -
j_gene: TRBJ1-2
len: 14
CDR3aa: CASSLTGLGSGYTF
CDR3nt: TGTGCCAGCAGTTTAACAGGGTTGGGGTCTGGCTACACCTTC

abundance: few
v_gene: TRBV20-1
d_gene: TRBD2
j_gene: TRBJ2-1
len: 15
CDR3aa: CSARSLAGVYNEQFF
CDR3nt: TGCAGTGCTAGAAGTCTAGCGGGAGTTTACAATGAGCAGTTCTTC

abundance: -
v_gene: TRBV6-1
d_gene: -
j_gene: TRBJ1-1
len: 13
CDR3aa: CATTMTLNTEAFF
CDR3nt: TGTGCAACGACTATGACGCTGAACACTGAAGCTTTCTTT

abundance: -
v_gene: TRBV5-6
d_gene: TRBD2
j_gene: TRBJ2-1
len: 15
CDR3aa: CASSPRAGGMREQFF
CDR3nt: TGTGCCAGCAGCCCCCGAGCGGGGGGGATGCGAGAGCAGTTCTTC

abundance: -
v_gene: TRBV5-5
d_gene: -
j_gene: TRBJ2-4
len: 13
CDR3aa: CASSLDRQNIQYF
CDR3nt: TGTGCCAGCAGCTTGGACAGACAAAACATTCAGTACTTC

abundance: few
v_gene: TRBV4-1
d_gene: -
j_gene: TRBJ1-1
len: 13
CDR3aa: CASSQDVTAEAFF
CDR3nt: TGCGCCAGCAGCCAAGACGTAACGGCTGAAGCTTTCTTT

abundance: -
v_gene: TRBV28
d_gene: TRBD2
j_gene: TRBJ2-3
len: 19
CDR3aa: CASSMGLAGVTPYTDTQYF
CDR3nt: TGTGCCAGCAGTATGGGACTAGCGGGAGTGACGCCTTACACAGATACGCAGTATTTT

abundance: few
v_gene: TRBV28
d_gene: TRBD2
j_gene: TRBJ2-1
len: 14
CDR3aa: CASSSAGGFNEQFF
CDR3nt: TGTGCCAGCAGTTCCGCGGGGGGGTTCAATGAGCAGTTCTTC

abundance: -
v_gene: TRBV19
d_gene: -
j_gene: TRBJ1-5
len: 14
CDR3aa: CASSNIGGNQPQHF
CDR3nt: TGTGCCAGTAGTAACATCGGGGGCAATCAGCCCCAGCATTTT

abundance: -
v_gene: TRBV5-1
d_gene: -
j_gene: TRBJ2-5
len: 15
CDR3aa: CASSALTGQGETQYF
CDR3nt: TGCGCCAGCAGCGCCTTAACAGGGCAAGGGGAGACCCAGTACTTC

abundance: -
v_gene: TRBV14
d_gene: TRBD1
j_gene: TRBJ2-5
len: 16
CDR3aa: CASSPPRTGGQETQYF
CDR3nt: TGTGCCAGCAGCCCCCCCAGGACAGGGGGCCAAGAGACCCAGTACTTC

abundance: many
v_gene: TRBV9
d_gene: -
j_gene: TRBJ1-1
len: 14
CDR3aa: CASSAYGANTEAFF
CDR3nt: TGTGCCAGCAGCGCCTACGGGGCCAACACTGAAGCTTTCTTT

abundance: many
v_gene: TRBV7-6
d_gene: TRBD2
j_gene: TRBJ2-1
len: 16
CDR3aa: CASSWGLAGGTNEQFF
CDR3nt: TGTGCCAGCAGCTGGGGACTAGCGGGAGGAACCAATGAGCAGTTCTTC

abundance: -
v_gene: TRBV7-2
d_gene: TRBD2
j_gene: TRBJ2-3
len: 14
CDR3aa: CASSLVSGADTQYF
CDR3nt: TGTGCCAGCAGCTTAGTAAGCGGGGCAGATACGCAGTATTTT

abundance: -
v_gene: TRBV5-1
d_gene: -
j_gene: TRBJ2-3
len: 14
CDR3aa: CASSSGHGTDTQYF
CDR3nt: TGCGCCAGCAGCTCCGGACACGGCACAGATACGCAGTATTTT

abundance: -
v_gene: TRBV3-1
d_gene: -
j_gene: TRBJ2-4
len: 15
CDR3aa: CASSQGGIAKNIQYF
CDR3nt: TGTGCCAGCAGCCAAGGCGGAATAGCCAAAAACATTCAGTACTTC

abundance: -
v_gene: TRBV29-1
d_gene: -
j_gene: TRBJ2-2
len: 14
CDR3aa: CSVVYTTNTGELFF
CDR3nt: TGCAGCGTTGTATACACCACGAACACCGGGGAGCTGTTTTTT

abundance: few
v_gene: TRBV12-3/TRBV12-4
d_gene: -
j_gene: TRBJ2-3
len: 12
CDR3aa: CASSSRLGAQYF
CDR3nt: TGTGCCAGCAGTTCTCGACTAGGCGCGCAGTATTTT

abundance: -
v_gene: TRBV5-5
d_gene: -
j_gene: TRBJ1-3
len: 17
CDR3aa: CASRPTGTQYSGNTIYF
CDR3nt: TGTGCCAGCAGACCTACCGGGACTCAGTACTCTGGAAACACCATATATTTT

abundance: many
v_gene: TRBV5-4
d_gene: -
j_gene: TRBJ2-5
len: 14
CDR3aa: CASSLKGGLETQYF
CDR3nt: TGTGCCAGCAGTCTTAAGGGGGGGTTAGAGACCCAGTACTTC

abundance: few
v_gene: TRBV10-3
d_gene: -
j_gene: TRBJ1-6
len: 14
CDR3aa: CAIRWSADNSPLHF
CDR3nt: TGTGCCATCCGGTGGTCGGCCGACAATTCACCCCTCCACTTT

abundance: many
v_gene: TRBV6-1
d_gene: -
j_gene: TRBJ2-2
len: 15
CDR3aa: CASLTTAQNTGELFF
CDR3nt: TGTGCCAGCCTTACGACAGCCCAGAACACCGGGGAGCTGTTTTTT

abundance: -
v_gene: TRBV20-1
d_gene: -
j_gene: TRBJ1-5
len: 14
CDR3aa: CSARPGAGNQPQHF
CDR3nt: TGCAGTGCGAGGCCGGGGGCTGGCAATCAGCCCCAGCATTTT

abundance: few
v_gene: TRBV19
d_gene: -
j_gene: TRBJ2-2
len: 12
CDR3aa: CASSGMSGELFF
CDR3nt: TGTGCCAGTAGTGGTATGTCCGGGGAGCTGTTTTTT

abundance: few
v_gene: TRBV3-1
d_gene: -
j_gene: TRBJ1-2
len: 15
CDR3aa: CASSQLWTGGSGYTF
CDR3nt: TGTGCCAGCAGCCAACTTTGGACGGGCGGCTCTGGCTACACCTTC

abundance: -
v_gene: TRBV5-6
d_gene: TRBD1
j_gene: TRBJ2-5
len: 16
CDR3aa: CASSSEWDRSQETQYF
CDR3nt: TGTGCCAGCAGCTCGGAATGGGACAGATCCCAAGAGACCCAGTACTTC

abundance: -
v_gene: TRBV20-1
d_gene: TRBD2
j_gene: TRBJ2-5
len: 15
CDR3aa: CSARDIGGRGETQYF
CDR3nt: TGCAGTGCTAGAGATATCGGGGGGAGAGGGGAGACCCAGTACTTC

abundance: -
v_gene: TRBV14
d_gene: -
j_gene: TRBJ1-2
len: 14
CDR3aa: CASSQDRRNYGYTF
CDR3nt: TGTGCCAGCAGCCAAGATAGAAGGAACTATGGCTACACCTTC

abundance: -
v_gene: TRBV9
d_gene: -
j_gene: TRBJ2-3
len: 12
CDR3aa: CASSRARDTQYF
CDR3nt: TGTGCCAGCAGCAGGGCCCGGGATACGCAGTATTTT

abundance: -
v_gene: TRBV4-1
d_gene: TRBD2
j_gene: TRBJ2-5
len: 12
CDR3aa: CASSPRLAVLYF
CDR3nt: TGCGCCAGCAGCCCGCGACTAGCGGTTCTTTACTTC

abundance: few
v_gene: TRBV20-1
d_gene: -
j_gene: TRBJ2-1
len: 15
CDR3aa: CSAKLVTAPFNEQFF
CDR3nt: TGCAGTGCTAAGCTAGTAACTGCCCCTTTCAATGAGCAGTTCTTC

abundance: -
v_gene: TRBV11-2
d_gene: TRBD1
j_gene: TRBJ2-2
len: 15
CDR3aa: CASSRTGESAGELFF
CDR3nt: TGTGCCAGCAGTCGGACAGGGGAGTCGGCCGGGGAGCTGTTTTTT

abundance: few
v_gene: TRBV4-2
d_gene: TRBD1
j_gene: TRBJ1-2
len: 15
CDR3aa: CASSQERQGAVGYTF
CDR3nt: TGTGCCAGCAGCCAAGAGAGACAGGGGGCGGTAGGCTACACCTTC

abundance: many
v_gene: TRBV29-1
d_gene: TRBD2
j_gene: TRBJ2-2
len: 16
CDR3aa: CSAGGSRGGNTGELFF
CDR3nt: TGCAGCGCTGGGGGCTCGCGGGGGGGAAACACCGGGGAGCTGTTTTTT

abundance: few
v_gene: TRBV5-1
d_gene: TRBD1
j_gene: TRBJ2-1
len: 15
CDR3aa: CASAAGTGVYNEQFF
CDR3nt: TGCGCCAGCGCCGCCGGGACAGGGGTCTACAATGAGCAGTTCTTC

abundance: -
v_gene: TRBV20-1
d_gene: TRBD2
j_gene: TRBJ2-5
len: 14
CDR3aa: CSARGGLGKETQYF
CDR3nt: TGCAGTGCCCGCGGGGGACTAGGGAAAGAGACCCAGTACTTC

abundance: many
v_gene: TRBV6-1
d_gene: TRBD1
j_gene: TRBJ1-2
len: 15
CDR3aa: CASSLWTGVGYGYTF
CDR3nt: TGTGCCAGCAGTCTCTGGACAGGCGTCGGCTATGGCTACACCTTC

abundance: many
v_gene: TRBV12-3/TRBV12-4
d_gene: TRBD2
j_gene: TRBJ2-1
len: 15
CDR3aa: CASRESSGGKNEQFF
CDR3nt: TGTGCCAGCAGGGAGTCTAGCGGGGGGAAGAATGAGCAGTTCTTC

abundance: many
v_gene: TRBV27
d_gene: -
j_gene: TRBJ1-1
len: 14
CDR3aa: CASSRTLGNTEAFF
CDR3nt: TGTGCCAGCAGCAGAACCCTGGGGAACACTGAAGCTTTCTTT

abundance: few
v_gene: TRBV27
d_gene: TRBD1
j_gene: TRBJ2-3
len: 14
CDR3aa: CASSLTGGVYTQYF
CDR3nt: TGTGCCAGCAGTCTGACAGGGGGCGTCTATACGCAGTATTTT